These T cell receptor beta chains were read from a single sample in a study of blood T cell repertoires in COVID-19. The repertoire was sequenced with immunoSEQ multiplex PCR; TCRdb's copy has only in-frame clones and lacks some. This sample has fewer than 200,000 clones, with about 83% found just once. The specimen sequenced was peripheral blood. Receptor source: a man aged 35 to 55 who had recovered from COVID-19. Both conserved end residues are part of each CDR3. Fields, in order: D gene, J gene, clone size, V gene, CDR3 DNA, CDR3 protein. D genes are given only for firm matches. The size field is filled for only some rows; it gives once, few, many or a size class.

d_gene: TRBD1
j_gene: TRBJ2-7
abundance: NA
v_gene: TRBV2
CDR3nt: TGTGCCAGCAGTGGACAGGGGGCCGGAGAGCAGTACTTC
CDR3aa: CASSGQGAGEQYF

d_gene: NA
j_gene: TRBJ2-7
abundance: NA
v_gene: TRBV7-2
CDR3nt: TGTGCCAGCAGCTCCATTAGTCGGGAGCAGTACTTC
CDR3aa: CASSSISREQYF

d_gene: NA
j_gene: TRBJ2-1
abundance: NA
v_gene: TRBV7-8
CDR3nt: TGTGCCAGCAGCTTAGTACAACTAAGCTCCTACAATGAGCAGTTCTTC
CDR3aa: CASSLVQLSSYNEQFF

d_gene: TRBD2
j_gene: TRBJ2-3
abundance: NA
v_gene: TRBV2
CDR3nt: TGTGCCAGCAGCCGCCCGACTAGCGGGGGGGAAAAGACAGATACGCAGTATTTT
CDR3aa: CASSRPTSGGEKTDTQYF

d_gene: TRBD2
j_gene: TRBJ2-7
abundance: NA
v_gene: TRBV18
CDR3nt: TGTGCCAGCTCTCTTTCCGGGACTAGCGGGAACTACGAGCAGTACTTC
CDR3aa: CASSLSGTSGNYEQYF

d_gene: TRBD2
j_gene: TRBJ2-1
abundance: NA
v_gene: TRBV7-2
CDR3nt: TGTGCCAGCAGCTATATGCGACTAGCGAGCCGCTACAATGAGCAGTTCTTC
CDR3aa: CASSYMRLASRYNEQFF

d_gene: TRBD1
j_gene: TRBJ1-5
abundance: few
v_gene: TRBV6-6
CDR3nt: TGTGCCAGCAGTTACGAACAGGGGAATCAGCCCCAGCATTTT
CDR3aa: CASSYEQGNQPQHF

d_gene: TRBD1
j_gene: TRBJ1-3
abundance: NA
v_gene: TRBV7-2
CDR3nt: TGTGCCAGCAGCCAGACAGGGGTCCGTGGAAACACCATATATTTT
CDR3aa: CASSQTGVRGNTIYF

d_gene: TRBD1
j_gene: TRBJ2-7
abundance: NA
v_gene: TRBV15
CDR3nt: TGTGCCACCAGCAGAGATAGTGGGACAGGGGGGTTTGAGCAGTACTTC
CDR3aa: CATSRDSGTGGFEQYF

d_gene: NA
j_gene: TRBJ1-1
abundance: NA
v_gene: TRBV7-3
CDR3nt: TGTGCCAGCAGCTCCACCCTGACAGGCGCAGAAGCTTTCTTT
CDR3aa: CASSSTLTGAEAFF

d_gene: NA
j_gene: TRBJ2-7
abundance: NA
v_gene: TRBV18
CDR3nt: TGTGCCAGCTCACCCAACAGGTACGAGCAGTACTTC
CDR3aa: CASSPNRYEQYF

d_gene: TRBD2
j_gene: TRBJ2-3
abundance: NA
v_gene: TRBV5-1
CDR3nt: TGCGCCAGCACCCCCCGGGTAGCGGGAGATACGCAGTATTTT
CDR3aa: CASTPRVAGDTQYF

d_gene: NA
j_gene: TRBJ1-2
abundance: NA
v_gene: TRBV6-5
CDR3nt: TGTGCCACAGCAGCAGGGGACTATGGCTACACCTTC
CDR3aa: CATAAGDYGYTF

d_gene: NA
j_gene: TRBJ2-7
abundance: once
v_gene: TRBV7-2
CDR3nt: TGTGCCAGCAGCTTAGGCGGGGTCTCCTACGAGCAGTACTTC
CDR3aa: CASSLGGVSYEQYF

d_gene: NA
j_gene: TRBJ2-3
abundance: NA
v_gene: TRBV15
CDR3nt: TGTGCCACCAGCAGAGTCCTAGAGGGAGATACGCAGTATTTT
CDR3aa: CATSRVLEGDTQYF

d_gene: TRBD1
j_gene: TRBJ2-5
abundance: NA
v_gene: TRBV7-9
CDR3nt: TGTGCCAGCAGCCCGACAGGGTTAGAGACCCAGTACTTC
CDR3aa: CASSPTGLETQYF

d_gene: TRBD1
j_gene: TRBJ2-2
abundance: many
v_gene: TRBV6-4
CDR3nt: TGTGCCAGCAGTGACTCGGGACAGGGGGCCGGGGAGCTGTTTTTT
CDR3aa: CASSDSGQGAGELFF

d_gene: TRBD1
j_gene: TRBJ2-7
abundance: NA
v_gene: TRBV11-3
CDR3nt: TGTGCCAGCAGCTTAGGGGACAGGGAGATTAACGAGCAGTACTTC
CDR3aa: CASSLGDREINEQYF

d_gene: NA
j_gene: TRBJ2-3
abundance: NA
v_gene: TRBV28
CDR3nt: TGTGCCAGCAGTCCCTATGGGGGGACAGATACGCAGTATTTT
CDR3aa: CASSPYGGTDTQYF

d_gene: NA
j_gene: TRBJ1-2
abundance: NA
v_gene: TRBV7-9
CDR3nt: TGTGCCAGCAGCTTACAGGGGACTAACTATGGCTACACCTTC
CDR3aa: CASSLQGTNYGYTF

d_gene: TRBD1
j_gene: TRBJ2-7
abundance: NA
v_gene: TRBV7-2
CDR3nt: TGTGCCAGCAGCTTATTCAGGGGGAGCTCCTACGAGCAGTACTTC
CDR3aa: CASSLFRGSSYEQYF

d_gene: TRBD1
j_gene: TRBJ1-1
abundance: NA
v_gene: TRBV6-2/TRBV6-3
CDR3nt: TGTGCCAGCAGCCCGACAGGGGGCATAGAGACTGAAGCTTTCTTT
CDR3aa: CASSPTGGIETEAFF

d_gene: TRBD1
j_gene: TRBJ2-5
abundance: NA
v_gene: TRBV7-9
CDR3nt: TGTGCCAGCAGCCCTAGACAGGGGCAGGGGCAAGAGACCCAGTACTTC
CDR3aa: CASSPRQGQGQETQYF

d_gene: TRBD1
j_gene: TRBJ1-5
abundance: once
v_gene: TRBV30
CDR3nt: TGTGCCTGGAGGGGACAGGGAAGCAATCAGCCCCAGCATTTT
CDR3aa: CAWRGQGSNQPQHF

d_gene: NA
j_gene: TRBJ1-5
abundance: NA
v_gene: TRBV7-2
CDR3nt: TGTGCCAGCAGTTCCCCGGGGGGTCAGCCCCAGCATTTT
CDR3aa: CASSSPGGQPQHF

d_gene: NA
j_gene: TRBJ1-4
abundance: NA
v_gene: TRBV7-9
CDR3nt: TGTGCCAGCAGCTCCCTGACGGGTTCTGAAAAACTGTTTTTT
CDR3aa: CASSSLTGSEKLFF

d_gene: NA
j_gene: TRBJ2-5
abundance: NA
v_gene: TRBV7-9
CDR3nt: TGTGCCAGCAGCTTAGTTGAGGAGACCCAGTACTTC
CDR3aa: CASSLVEETQYF

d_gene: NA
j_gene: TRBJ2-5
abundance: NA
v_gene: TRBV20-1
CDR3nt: TGCAGTGCTAGAACGGGGGAGACCCAGTACTTC
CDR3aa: CSARTGETQYF

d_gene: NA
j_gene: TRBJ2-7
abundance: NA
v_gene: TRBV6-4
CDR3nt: TGTGCCGCGTTGAACGTGGGCTTCTACGAGCAGTACTTC
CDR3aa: CAALNVGFYEQYF

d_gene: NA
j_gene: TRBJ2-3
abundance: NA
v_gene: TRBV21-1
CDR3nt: TGTGCCAGCAGCGAAAACCCTTGGGGCTACCACTCTTCGCCAGATACGCAGTATTTT
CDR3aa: CASSENPWGYHSSPDTQYF

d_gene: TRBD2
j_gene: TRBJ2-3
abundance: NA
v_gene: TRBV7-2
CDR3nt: TGTGCCAGCAGCTTCGAACTAGCGGTAACAGATACGCAGTATTTT
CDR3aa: CASSFELAVTDTQYF

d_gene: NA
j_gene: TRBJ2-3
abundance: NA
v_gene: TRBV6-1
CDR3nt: TGTGCCAGCAGTGAAGCGCTTCAGGTACGGACAGATACGCAGTATTTT
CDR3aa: CASSEALQVRTDTQYF

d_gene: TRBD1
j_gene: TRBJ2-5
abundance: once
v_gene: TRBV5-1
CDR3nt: TGCGCCAGCAGCATTTCAGGGGGCGCCGTGTCAGAGACCCAGTACTTC
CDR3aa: CASSISGGAVSETQYF

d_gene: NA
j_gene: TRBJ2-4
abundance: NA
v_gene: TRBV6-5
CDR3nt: TGTGCCAGCAGCACGAGTCTAGCCAAAAACATTCAGTACTTC
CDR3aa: CASSTSLAKNIQYF

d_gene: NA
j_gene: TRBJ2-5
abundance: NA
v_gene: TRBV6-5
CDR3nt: TGTGCCAGCAGTTCCGAGGATTTCCAAGAGACCCAGTACTTC
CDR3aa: CASSSEDFQETQYF

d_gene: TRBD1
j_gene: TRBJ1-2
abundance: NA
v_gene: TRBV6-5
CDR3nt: TGTGCCAGCAACACACAGGGGTCTGAAGATGGCTACACCTTC
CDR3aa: CASNTQGSEDGYTF

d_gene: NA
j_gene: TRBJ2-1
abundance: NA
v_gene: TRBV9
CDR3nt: TGTGCCAGCAGCTCCCCCGGGGTCTACAATGAGCAGTTCTTC
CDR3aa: CASSSPGVYNEQFF

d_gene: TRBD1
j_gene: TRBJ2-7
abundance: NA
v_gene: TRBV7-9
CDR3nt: TGTGCCAGCAGCCCGGACAGGGATTCGCACGAGCAGTACTTC
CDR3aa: CASSPDRDSHEQYF

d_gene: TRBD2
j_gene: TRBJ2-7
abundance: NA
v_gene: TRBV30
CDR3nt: TGTGCCTGGAGGGGAGGGGCCGGATTAGGGGAGCAGTACTTC
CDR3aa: CAWRGGAGLGEQYF

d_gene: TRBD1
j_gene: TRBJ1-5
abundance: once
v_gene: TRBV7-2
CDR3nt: TGTGCCAGCAGCCCGGGACAGCTCAATCAGCCCCAGCATTTT
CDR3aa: CASSPGQLNQPQHF

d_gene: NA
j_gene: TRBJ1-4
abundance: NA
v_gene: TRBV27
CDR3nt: TGTGCCAGCGGAAGGTTCCTCCGGGGTAATGAAAAACTGTTTTTT
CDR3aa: CASGRFLRGNEKLFF

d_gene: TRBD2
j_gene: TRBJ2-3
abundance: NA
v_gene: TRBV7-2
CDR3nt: TGTGCCAGCAGCCTATCAGCGGGGGGGGTCGGCCAAGATACGCAGTATTTT
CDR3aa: CASSLSAGGVGQDTQYF

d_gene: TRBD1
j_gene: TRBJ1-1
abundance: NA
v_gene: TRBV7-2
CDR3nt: TGTGCCAGCAGCTTAATACAGGGGGGGACTGAAGCTTTCTTT
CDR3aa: CASSLIQGGTEAFF

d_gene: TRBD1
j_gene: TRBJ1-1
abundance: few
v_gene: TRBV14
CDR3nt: TGTGCCAGCAGCTACAGGGGGCCGGGGAACACTGAAGCTTTCTTT
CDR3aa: CASSYRGPGNTEAFF

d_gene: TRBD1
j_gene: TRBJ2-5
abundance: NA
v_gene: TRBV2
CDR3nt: TGTGCCAGCAGTGAGCATGTGACAGGGCCCCAAGAGACCCAGTACTTC
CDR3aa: CASSEHVTGPQETQYF

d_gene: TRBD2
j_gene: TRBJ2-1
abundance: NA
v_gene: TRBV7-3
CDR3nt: TGTGCCAGCAGCTTGACCGGGACTAGCGAACGGCTCTTC
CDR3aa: CASSLTGTSERLF

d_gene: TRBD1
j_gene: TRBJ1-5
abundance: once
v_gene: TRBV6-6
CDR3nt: TGTGCCAGCAGACCGACAGGGGGCCACAATCAGCCCCAGCATTTT
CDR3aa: CASRPTGGHNQPQHF

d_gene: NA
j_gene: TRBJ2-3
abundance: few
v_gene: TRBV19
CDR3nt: TGTGCCAGTAATGAGGTAGAGACAGATACGCAGTATTTT
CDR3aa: CASNEVETDTQYF

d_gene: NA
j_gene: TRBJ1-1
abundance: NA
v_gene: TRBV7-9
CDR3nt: TGTGCCAGCAGCTCGCCTCGTCCCTTCGGTGGCACTGAAGCTTTCTTT
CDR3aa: CASSSPRPFGGTEAFF

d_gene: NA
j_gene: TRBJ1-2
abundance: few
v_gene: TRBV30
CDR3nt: TGTGCCTGGAGTGAAGAGGGCAGCTATGGCTACACCTTC
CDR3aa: CAWSEEGSYGYTF

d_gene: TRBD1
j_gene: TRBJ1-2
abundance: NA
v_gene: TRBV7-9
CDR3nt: TGTGCCAGCAGCCCACGACAGGGGGTAGGAGGCTACACCTTC
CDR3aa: CASSPRQGVGGYTF

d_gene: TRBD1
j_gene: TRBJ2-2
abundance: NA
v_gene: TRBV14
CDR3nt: TGTGCCAGCAGCCGAATGGGGACAGGATCGCCTGCCACCGGGGAGCTGTTTTTT
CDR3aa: CASSRMGTGSPATGELFF